This passage covers 8 T cell receptor beta chains from one sample sequenced in a study of cytomegalovirus exposure and HLA in healthy donors (dated by TCRdb to 2017 to 2019). Libraries were prepared through the immunoSEQ multiplex PCR assay. The multiplex PCR relied on a mix of 60 forward primers for TCR Vbeta segments and 13 reverse primers for TCR Jbeta segments. The clones in this table, taken by TCRdb from immuneACCESS, are in-frame only. Not every clone is retained; where verified, under half of the shortfall comes from an unresolved V gene, and the cause of the rest is unknown. The sample table contains about 80,000 clones; only one count was recorded for around 73% of them. Of the sample, more than 2.5% is held by the ten largest clones. What was sequenced was PBMCs. The receptors come from a man in his fifties or sixties in good health and CMV-seronegative.

This chain joins TRBV11-3 and TRBJ2-7, with D possibly being TRBD1 (6 bases). The CDR3 sequence is 15 residues long. In germline, CDR1 is SGHNT, CDR2 YENEEA. Trimming stripped 1 base from V and 3 bases from J, with 13 bases between. In DNA, the CDR3 is TGTGCCAGCAGCTTAGTTAAAGGGGGTTTCTACGAGCAGTACTTC. It yields the protein CASSLVKGGFYEQYF.

The rearrangement links TRBV5-8 to TRBJ2-2; D possibly corresponds to TRBD1 (6 bases). The CDR3 totals 14 residues. The germline gives CDR1 SGHTS, CDR2 YDEGEE. Trimming removed 0 bases at V and 6 bases at J, with 9 bases between. The CDR3 sequence is CASSLDQGPGELFF. CDR3 DNA: TGTGCCAGCAGCTTGGATCAGGGGCCCGGGGAGCTGTTTTTT. The full variable domain, in which reference TRBV5-8 and TRBJ2-2 provide the parts outside the CDR3, is EAGVTQSPTHLIKTRGQQATLRCSPISGHTSVYWYQQALGLGLQFLLWYDEGEERNRGNFPPRFSGRQFPNYSSELNVNALELEDSALYLCASSLDQGPGELFFGEGSRLTVL.

The V call is TRBV5-1, the J call TRBJ2-5; 8 bases match TRBD1. V gave up 1 base and J gave up 0 bases; unmatched junction bases: 5. Per germline, CDR1 SGHRS and CDR2 YFSETQ. The CDR3 runs 16 residues. The CDR3 sequence is CASSLMDRAYQETQYF. DNA of the CDR3: TGCGCCAGCAGCTTGATGGACAGGGCGTACCAAGAGACCCAGTACTTC.

The rearrangement links TRBV9 to TRBJ2-3; 8 nucleotides agree with TRBD2. The germline V gene has CDR1 SGDLS and CDR2 YYNGEE. The CDR3 has 14 amino acids. Losses at the gene ends were 4 bases for V and 4 bases for J; bases not matched to a gene: 5. The CDR3 region has the DNA TGTGCCAGCAGCTTCGGCGGGGGGTCAGATACGCAGTATTTT. This gives the protein CASSFGGGSDTQYF. Using reference TRBV9 and TRBJ2-3 for the parts outside the CDR3, the full variable domain is DSGVTQTPKHLITATGQRVTLRCSPRSGDLSVYWYQQSLDQGLQFLIQYYNGEERAKGNILERFSAQQFPDLHSELNLSSLELGDSALYFCASSFGGGSDTQYFGPGTRLTVL.

This clone was recorded only once. The chain recombines TRBV9 with TRBJ2-5; TRBD1 might be the D (6 bases). The V gene's germline CDR1 is SGDLS and CDR2 YYNGEE. V shed 4 bases and J shed 5 bases, with 18 bases lying between them. The CDR3 covers 15 residues. DNA of the CDR3: TGTGCCAGCAGCCCTGAGGGGGAGCCCACGGAGACCCAGTACTTC. Its protein product is CASSPEGEPTETQYF.

The chain is built from TRBV30 and TRBJ1-2; perhaps TRBD1 as D (5 bases). The CDR3 contains 14 residues. With 4 bases removed from V and 1 base from J, the gap between germline ends came to 13 bases. In germline, CDR1 is GTSNPN, CDR2 SVGIG (reference sequence). The CDR3 sequence: CAWTGWNSNYGYTF. CDR3 nucleotides: TGTGCCTGGACAGGGTGGAACAGTAACTATGGCTACACCTTC.

Concerning this clone itself: One end of the junction fails to match germline, which may point to a read error. Other DNA sequences from this sample encode an identical CDR3 as well. This chain connects TRBV5-1 to TRBJ1-1; the D is unclear. From germline, CDR1 is SGHRS and CDR2 YFSETQ. The CDR3 is made up of 14 amino acids. In DNA form, the CDR3 reads TGCGCCAGCAGCTTCGAGGTTTCCTACACCGAAGCTTTCTTT. It yields the protein CASSFEVSYTEAFF.

V is TRBV5-4 and J is TRBJ2-3, with 16 bases matching TRBD2. V trimming: 4 bases; J trimming: 5 bases; junction bases outside the gene matches: 10. In germline, CDR1 is SGHNT, CDR2 YYREEE (reference sequence). This CDR3 spans 18 amino acids. The CDR3 here is CASSPPPGLAGGRDTQYF. The CDR3 DNA reads as TGTGCCAGCAGCCCCCCCCCGGGACTAGCGGGGGGGAGAGATACGCAGTATTTT. Combining the CDR3 with reference TRBV5-4 and TRBJ2-3 gives the whole variable domain ETGVTQSPTHLIKTRGQQVTLRCSSQSGHNTVSWYQQALGQGPQFIFQYYREEENGRGNFPPRFSGLQFPNYSSELNVNALELDDSALYLCASSPPPGLAGGRDTQYFGPGTRLTVL.